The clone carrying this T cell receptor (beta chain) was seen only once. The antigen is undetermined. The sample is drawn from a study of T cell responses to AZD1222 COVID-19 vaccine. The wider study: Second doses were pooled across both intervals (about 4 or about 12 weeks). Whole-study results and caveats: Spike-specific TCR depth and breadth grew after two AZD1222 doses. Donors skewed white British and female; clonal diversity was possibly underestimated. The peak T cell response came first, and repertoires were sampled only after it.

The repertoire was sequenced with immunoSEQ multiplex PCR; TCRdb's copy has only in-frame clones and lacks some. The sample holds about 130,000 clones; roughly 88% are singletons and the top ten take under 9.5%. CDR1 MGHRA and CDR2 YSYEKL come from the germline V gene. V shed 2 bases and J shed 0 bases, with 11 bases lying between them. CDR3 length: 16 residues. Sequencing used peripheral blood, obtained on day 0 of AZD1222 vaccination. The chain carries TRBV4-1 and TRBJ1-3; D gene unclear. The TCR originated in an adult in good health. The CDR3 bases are TGCGCCAGCAGCCAACCCAGACGGGACTCTGGAAACACCATATATTTT. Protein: CASSQPRRDSGNTIYF.